These T cell receptor beta chains were read from a single sample in a study of cytotoxic CD8 clonotypes in ibrutinib-treated CLL. Only in-frame clones appear in the TCRdb table, and some are missing; sequencing was by immunoSEQ multiplex PCR. This sample has a few hundred thousand clones, with around four fifths found just once. Sample: PBMCs, taken before ibrutinib treatment. The source is a human donor with chronic lymphocytic leukemia. The CDR3 runs from the conserved cysteine through the conserved F or W. D genes are given only for firm matches. Clone size is shown for a subset of rows, as once, few, many or a class of expanded clone.

clone size: .; V gene: TRBV10-1; J gene: TRBJ2-1; D gene: .; CDR3 protein: CASWVSSLSYNEQFF; CDR3 DNA: TGCGCCAGCTGGGTCTCTAGCCTTTCTTACAATGAGCAGTTCTTC
clone size: .; V gene: TRBV7-9; J gene: TRBJ2-5; D gene: TRBD1; CDR3 protein: CASSLGPGTGLETQYF; CDR3 DNA: TGTGCCAGCAGCTTAGGGCCCGGGACAGGGTTGGAGACCCAGTACTTC
clone size: .; V gene: TRBV7-2; J gene: TRBJ1-4; D gene: .; CDR3 protein: CASRPPGVEKLFF; CDR3 DNA: TGTGCCAGCAGACCTCCGGGTGTTGAAAAACTGTTTTTT
clone size: .; V gene: TRBV4-3; J gene: TRBJ1-2; D gene: TRBD1; CDR3 protein: CASSQGTGRRNGYTF; CDR3 DNA: TGCGCCAGCAGCCAAGGGACAGGGAGGCGGAATGGCTACACCTTC
clone size: .; V gene: TRBV7-2; J gene: TRBJ2-3; D gene: .; CDR3 protein: CASSLKTGTHTDTQYF; CDR3 DNA: TGTGCCAGCAGCTTGAAGACGGGAACCCACACAGATACGCAGTATTTT
clone size: few; V gene: TRBV19; J gene: TRBJ2-7; D gene: .; CDR3 protein: CASWDRSSYEQYF; CDR3 DNA: TGTGCCAGTTGGGACCGAAGCTCCTACGAGCAGTACTTC
clone size: .; V gene: TRBV25-1; J gene: TRBJ2-7; D gene: .; CDR3 protein: CASSEGSSYEQYF; CDR3 DNA: TGTGCCAGCAGTGAAGGGTCCTCCTACGAGCAGTACTTC
clone size: .; V gene: TRBV18; J gene: TRBJ2-5; D gene: TRBD1; CDR3 protein: CASSPTIQGVGKETQYF; CDR3 DNA: TGTGCCAGCTCACCAACCATCCAGGGGGTCGGTAAGGAGACCCAGTACTTC
clone size: .; V gene: TRBV10-3; J gene: TRBJ1-1; D gene: .; CDR3 protein: CAISESTVDTLGTEAFF; CDR3 DNA: TGTGCCATCAGTGAGAGTACAGTGGACACTTTGGGCACTGAAGCTTTCTTT
clone size: few; V gene: TRBV7-9; J gene: TRBJ2-7; D gene: .; CDR3 protein: CASSGEGALPQYF; CDR3 DNA: TGTGCCAGCAGCGGGGAGGGGGCCCTACCTCAGTACTTC
clone size: .; V gene: TRBV4-1; J gene: TRBJ1-4; D gene: .; CDR3 protein: CASSPSPWGADEKLFF; CDR3 DNA: TGCGCCAGCAGCCCGTCACCCTGGGGGGCGGACGAAAAACTGTTTTTT
clone size: .; V gene: TRBV27; J gene: TRBJ1-4; D gene: .; CDR3 protein: CASSRGQRREKLFF; CDR3 DNA: TGTGCCAGCAGTCGGGGCCAAAGGAGGGAAAAACTGTTTTTT
clone size: .; V gene: TRBV11-2; J gene: TRBJ2-7; D gene: .; CDR3 protein: CASSLDRYEQYF; CDR3 DNA: TGTGCCAGCAGCTTAGACCGGTACGAGCAGTACTTC
clone size: .; V gene: TRBV6-5; J gene: TRBJ1-1; D gene: .; CDR3 protein: CASRDTLFTEAFF; CDR3 DNA: TGTGCCAGCAGGGACACTCTCTTCACTGAAGCTTTCTTT
clone size: .; V gene: TRBV29-1; J gene: TRBJ2-5; D gene: TRBD2; CDR3 protein: CSVEESGSGETQYF; CDR3 DNA: TGCAGCGTTGAGGAAAGCGGGAGTGGAGAGACCCAGTACTTC
clone size: .; V gene: TRBV11-2; J gene: TRBJ2-7; D gene: .; CDR3 protein: CASSFTSKSYEQYF; CDR3 DNA: TGTGCCAGCAGCTTTACGTCCAAGTCCTACGAGCAGTACTTC
clone size: .; V gene: TRBV25-1; J gene: TRBJ2-3; D gene: .; CDR3 protein: CASSEEGRTDTQYF; CDR3 DNA: TGTGCCAGCAGTGAGGAGGGGAGGACAGATACGCAGTATTTT
clone size: once; V gene: TRBV19; J gene: TRBJ2-1; D gene: TRBD2; CDR3 protein: CASTRGGRREGGYNEQFF; CDR3 DNA: TGTGCCAGTACCCGGGGGGGTCGACGGGAGGGCGGTTACAATGAGCAGTTCTTC
clone size: few; V gene: TRBV7-9; J gene: TRBJ2-7; D gene: .; CDR3 protein: CASSLAGVDYEQYF; CDR3 DNA: TGTGCCAGCAGCTTAGCGGGGGTGGACTACGAGCAGTACTTC
clone size: .; V gene: TRBV11-2; J gene: TRBJ1-3; D gene: .; CDR3 protein: CASNIGAGNTIYF; CDR3 DNA: TGTGCCAGCAACATTGGGGCTGGAAACACCATATATTTT
clone size: .; V gene: TRBV30; J gene: TRBJ2-5; D gene: .; CDR3 protein: CAWSDGASRGETQYF; CDR3 DNA: TGTGCCTGGAGTGACGGGGCATCGAGGGGGGAGACCCAGTACTTC
clone size: .; V gene: TRBV2; J gene: TRBJ2-7; D gene: .; CDR3 protein: CASSPSRQNYEQYF; CDR3 DNA: TGTGCCAGCAGCCCGTCGCGTCAGAACTACGAGCAGTACTTC
clone size: once; V gene: TRBV7-9; J gene: TRBJ1-4; D gene: .; CDR3 protein: CASSSPRGVEAEKLFF; CDR3 DNA: TGTGCCAGCAGCTCCCCCCGTGGGGTTGAGGCTGAAAAACTGTTTTTT
clone size: .; V gene: TRBV30; J gene: TRBJ2-3; D gene: TRBD2; CDR3 protein: CAWTEGSGIADTQYF; CDR3 DNA: TGTGCCTGGACTGAAGGCAGCGGGATCGCAGATACGCAGTATTTT
clone size: .; V gene: TRBV7-9; J gene: TRBJ2-2; D gene: TRBD1; CDR3 protein: CASSSRDRGETTGELFF; CDR3 DNA: TGTGCCAGCAGCTCCCGAGACAGGGGGGAGACCACCGGGGAGCTGTTTTTT
clone size: .; V gene: TRBV27; J gene: TRBJ1-5; D gene: .; CDR3 protein: CASSLGGGQPQHF; CDR3 DNA: TGTGCCAGCAGTTTAGGAGGCGGGCAGCCCCAGCATTTT
clone size: .; V gene: TRBV28; J gene: TRBJ1-4; D gene: .; CDR3 protein: CASTSGGNEKLFF; CDR3 DNA: TGTGCCAGCACCTCGGGCGGTAATGAAAAACTGTTTTTT
clone size: .; V gene: TRBV4-3; J gene: TRBJ1-1; D gene: .; CDR3 protein: CASSQVSHGFGTEAFF; CDR3 DNA: TGCGCCAGCAGCCAAGTGTCTCACGGATTTGGGACTGAAGCTTTCTTT
clone size: once; V gene: TRBV4-3; J gene: TRBJ2-3; D gene: .; CDR3 protein: CASSQPARFGSTDTQYF; CDR3 DNA: TGCGCCAGCAGCCAACCCGCTCGCTTCGGCTCTACAGATACGCAGTATTTT
clone size: .; V gene: TRBV13; J gene: TRBJ2-7; D gene: TRBD2; CDR3 protein: CASSLGLGLGREGQYF; CDR3 DNA: TGTGCCAGCAGCTTAGGCCTAGGGCTAGGGAGGGAAGGGCAGTACTTC
clone size: .; V gene: TRBV27; J gene: TRBJ2-1; D gene: .; CDR3 protein: CATSGEAYNEQFF; CDR3 DNA: TGTGCCACCTCGGGAGAGGCGTACAATGAGCAGTTCTTC
clone size: .; V gene: TRBV19; J gene: TRBJ2-1; D gene: .; CDR3 protein: CASSIVRTQSRGVEQFF; CDR3 DNA: TGTGCCAGTAGTATAGTAAGGACCCAAAGCCGGGGAGTTGAGCAGTTCTTC
clone size: .; V gene: TRBV7-2; J gene: TRBJ2-7; D gene: TRBD1; CDR3 protein: CASSVAGTGIGTYEQYF; CDR3 DNA: TGTGCCAGCAGCGTAGCCGGGACAGGGATAGGTACGTACGAGCAGTACTTC
clone size: .; V gene: TRBV30; J gene: TRBJ2-1; D gene: .; CDR3 protein: CAGTAKGGAYNEQFF; CDR3 DNA: TGTGCCGGGACCGCTAAAGGGGGTGCATACAATGAGCAGTTCTTC
clone size: .; V gene: TRBV2; J gene: TRBJ1-3; D gene: .; CDR3 protein: CASKDSPSGNTIYF; CDR3 DNA: TGTGCCAGCAAGGACTCCCCCTCTGGAAACACCATATATTTT
clone size: .; V gene: TRBV11-2; J gene: TRBJ2-5; D gene: TRBD2; CDR3 protein: CASSLGRLAKETQYF; CDR3 DNA: TGTGCCAGCAGCTTAGGGCGACTAGCGAAAGAGACCCAGTACTTC
clone size: .; V gene: TRBV7-9; J gene: TRBJ2-7; D gene: TRBD1; CDR3 protein: CASSLVPDRAREQYF; CDR3 DNA: TGTGCCAGCAGCTTAGTCCCGGACAGGGCTCGCGAGCAGTACTTC
clone size: .; V gene: TRBV5-1; J gene: TRBJ1-2; D gene: TRBD1; CDR3 protein: CASSSLQGNYGYTF; CDR3 DNA: TGCGCCAGCAGCTCCTTACAGGGGAACTATGGCTACACCTTC
clone size: few; V gene: TRBV7-7; J gene: TRBJ2-3; D gene: .; CDR3 protein: CASSPLRDSQGTQYF; CDR3 DNA: TGTGCTAGCAGCCCCCTCCGGGACTCGCAGGGAACGCAGTATTTT
clone size: .; V gene: TRBV7-9; J gene: TRBJ1-2; D gene: TRBD1; CDR3 protein: CASSFLGQNYGYTF; CDR3 DNA: TGTGCCAGCAGCTTCTTGGGACAGAACTATGGCTACACCTTC
clone size: .; V gene: TRBV28; J gene: TRBJ2-3; D gene: .; CDR3 protein: CASSSRQGGADTQYF; CDR3 DNA: TGTGCCAGCAGTTCCCGACAGGGAGGAGCAGATACGCAGTATTTT
clone size: .; V gene: TRBV5-4; J gene: TRBJ2-5; D gene: TRBD2; CDR3 protein: CASCRLAGMETQYF; CDR3 DNA: TGTGCCAGCTGCCGCCTAGCGGGGATGGAGACCCAGTACTTC
clone size: .; V gene: TRBV7-2; J gene: TRBJ2-3; D gene: .; CDR3 protein: CASSPMPADTQYF; CDR3 DNA: TGTGCCAGCAGCCCTATGCCAGCGGATACGCAGTATTTT
clone size: .; V gene: TRBV7-9; J gene: TRBJ2-5; D gene: .; CDR3 protein: CASSQGGWETQYF; CDR3 DNA: TGTGCCAGCAGCCAGGGGGGCTGGGAGACCCAGTACTTC
clone size: .; V gene: TRBV10-3; J gene: TRBJ1-4; D gene: .; CDR3 protein: CAISESTGDTNEKLFF; CDR3 DNA: TGTGCCATCAGTGAGTCGACCGGGGACACTAATGAAAAACTGTTTTTT
clone size: .; V gene: TRBV9; J gene: TRBJ1-2; D gene: .; CDR3 protein: CASSDRSWYGYTF; CDR3 DNA: TGTGCCAGCAGCGACAGAAGTTGGTATGGCTACACCTTC
clone size: .; V gene: TRBV9; J gene: TRBJ2-2; D gene: .; CDR3 protein: CASSQGASTGELFF; CDR3 DNA: TGTGCCAGCAGCCAAGGGGCGAGCACCGGGGAGCTGTTTTTT
clone size: .; V gene: TRBV7-8; J gene: TRBJ1-3; D gene: TRBD1; CDR3 protein: CASTGTEGSGNTIYF; CDR3 DNA: TGTGCCAGTACCGGGACAGAAGGTTCTGGAAACACCATATATTTT
clone size: .; V gene: TRBV25-1; J gene: TRBJ1-1; D gene: .; CDR3 protein: CASSDPEGNTEAFF; CDR3 DNA: TGTGCCAGCAGTGATCCAGAGGGGAACACTGAAGCTTTCTTT
clone size: few; V gene: TRBV30; J gene: TRBJ1-1; D gene: .; CDR3 protein: CAWSMTVNTEAFF; CDR3 DNA: TGTGCCTGGAGTATGACAGTGAACACTGAAGCTTTCTTT
clone size: .; V gene: TRBV27; J gene: TRBJ2-2; D gene: TRBD2; CDR3 protein: CASSRPQREGSTGELFF; CDR3 DNA: TGTGCCAGCAGTCGCCCCCAGCGGGAGGGGAGCACCGGGGAGCTGTTTTTT
clone size: .; V gene: TRBV6-5; J gene: TRBJ2-7; D gene: .; CDR3 protein: CASSLIRDLNYEQYF; CDR3 DNA: TGTGCCAGCAGTCTCATCCGGGACTTGAACTACGAGCAGTACTTC
clone size: .; V gene: TRBV7-9; J gene: TRBJ2-3; D gene: .; CDR3 protein: CASRRTGTDTQYF; CDR3 DNA: TGTGCCAGCAGACGGACAGGCACAGATACGCAGTATTTT
clone size: once; V gene: TRBV19; J gene: TRBJ1-1; D gene: .; CDR3 protein: CATSSWGAGTEAFF; CDR3 DNA: TGTGCCACCTCGAGTTGGGGCGCGGGCACTGAAGCTTTCTTT
clone size: few; V gene: TRBV30; J gene: TRBJ1-1; D gene: .; CDR3 protein: CAWRADNEAFF; CDR3 DNA: TGTGCCTGGAGGGCAGACAACGAAGCTTTCTTT
clone size: .; V gene: TRBV5-4; J gene: TRBJ1-2; D gene: .; CDR3 protein: CASRTENYGYTF; CDR3 DNA: TGTGCCAGCAGGACAGAAAACTATGGCTACACCTTC
clone size: once; V gene: TRBV5-1; J gene: TRBJ2-7; D gene: TRBD1; CDR3 protein: CASSFRTGVWEQYF; CDR3 DNA: TGCGCCAGCAGCTTTAGGACAGGGGTCTGGGAGCAGTACTTC
clone size: .; V gene: TRBV4-1; J gene: TRBJ2-7; D gene: .; CDR3 protein: CASSLQTVPSYEQYF; CDR3 DNA: TGCGCCAGCAGCCTACAGACAGTACCTTCCTACGAGCAGTACTTC
clone size: few; V gene: TRBV5-1; J gene: TRBJ2-1; D gene: TRBD2; CDR3 protein: CASSSGTSGHEQFF; CDR3 DNA: TGCGCCAGCAGCTCCGGGACTAGCGGTCATGAGCAGTTCTTC